The 29 T cell receptor beta chains below were found in one sample sequenced in a study of blood T cell repertoires in COVID-19. The method was immunoSEQ multiplex PCR; TCRdb's version includes in-frame clones alone and lacks a portion of them. The top ten hold about 7.3% of the sample, which has over 150,000 clones, 86% seen once. What was sequenced was peripheral blood. The receptors stem from a man between 45 and 60 years old with active or convalescent COVID-19.

This clone was observed a few times. This chain connects TRBV28 to TRBJ1-5; 7 bases map to TRBD1. Germline V gene lookup returns CDR1 MDHEN and CDR2 SYDVKM. This CDR3 spans 15 amino acids. V was clipped by 6 bases and J by 7 bases; unmatched bases: 12. The CDR3 here is CASRRMGDRLQPQHF. CDR3 DNA sequence: TGTGCCAGCAGACGGATGGGGGACAGACTGCAGCCCCAGCATTTT.

This clone was counted a single time. The chain carries TRBV9 and TRBJ1-3; D uncertain. The CDR3 loop spans 15 amino acids. Trimming left V 4 bases short and J 7 bases short, with 18 bases between. From germline, CDR1 is SGDLS and CDR2 YYNGEE. The CDR3 loop reads CASSPRALSGNTIYF. In nucleotides, the CDR3 is TGTGCCAGCAGCCCCCGCGCTTTGAGCGGGAACACCATATATTTT.

The genes are TRBV20-1 and TRBJ2-1; a possible D gene is TRBD2 (6 bases). The CDR3 extends over 14 amino acids. Trimming stripped 3 bases from V and 4 bases from J, with 13 bases between. CDR1 is DFQATT, CDR2 SNEGSKA, per germline (reference sequence). CDR3 in DNA: TGCAGTGCTAGTTCGCGCGGGACTTACAATGAGCAGTTCTTC. Translated, it gives CSASSRGTYNEQFF.

This chain uses TRBV15 with TRBJ1-4; 7 nucleotides line up with TRBD1. The CDR3 consists of 16 residues. V shed 0 bases and J 5 bases; nucleotides not matched to a gene: 6. In germline, CDR1 is LNHNV, CDR2 YYDKDF (reference sequence). CDR3 bases: TGTGCCACCAGCAGAGAGCAGGGGGTGCCAAATGAAAAACTGTTTTTT. Amino acid sequence: CATSREQGVPNEKLFF.

This chain uses TRBV3-1 (or the pseudogene TRBV3-2) with TRBJ1-1; D is perhaps TRBD1 (5 bases). Germline V gives CDR1 LGHDT, CDR2 YNNKEL (reference sequence). Trimming shortened V by 2 bases and J by 11 bases, and 15 bases separated the two germline ends. The CDR3 sequence is 13 residues long. DNA of the CDR3: TGTGCCAGCAGCCAATTGGGGGGGGTGGGCGCTTTCTTT. It yields the protein CASSQLGGVGAFF.

This sequence joins TRBV12-3 or TRBV12-4 and TRBJ1-3; D may be TRBD1 (5 bases). Trimming pared 6 bases from V and 10 bases from J, leaving 16 bases between. This CDR3 is 13 amino acids long. The CDR3 bases are TGTGCCAGCAGCCGCGGGGGGATACTGACCATATATTTT. Translating gives CASSRGGILTIYF.

This clone was seen only a few times. Other DNA variants within this sample encode the same CDR3. The gene calls are TRBV20-1 and TRBJ1-1; no clear D. The CDR3 runs to 12 residues. Between the trimmed V and J ends, which lost 6 bases and 1 base, there was a span of 9 bases. The germline V gene encodes CDR1 DFQATT and CDR2 SNEGSKA (reference sequence). CDR3 in amino acids: CSASPGNTEAFF. The CDR3 DNA is TGCAGTGCGAGTCCGGGGAACACTGAAGCTTTCTTT.

This clone was observed once. The chain couples TRBV6-6 to TRBJ1-1; TRBD1 aligns across 7 bases. This CDR3 is 15 amino acids long. Germline trimming cut 4 bases from V and 1 base from J; bases unmatched to any gene: 6. CDR1 is MNHNY, CDR2 SVGAGI, per germline (reference sequence). Here the CDR3 DNA reads TGTGCCAGCAGTTTCCACCGACAGGGGAACACTGAAGCTTTCTTT. This encodes CASSFHRQGNTEAFF.

The table lists this clone with a count of one. The chain couples TRBV2 to TRBJ2-7; 13 nucleotides align to TRBD2. The germline V gene has CDR1 SNHLY and CDR2 FYNNEI. V trimming: 5 bases; J trimming: 4 bases; junction bases outside the gene matches: 5. The CDR3 runs 15 residues. The CDR3 region is CASSRLAGGAYEQYF. CDR3 in DNA: TGTGCCAGCAGTCGACTAGCGGGGGGAGCTTACGAGCAGTACTTC.

The V call is TRBV15, the J call TRBJ1-3, with D unclear. The germline gives CDR1 LNHNV, CDR2 YYDKDF (reference sequence). Trimming stripped 0 bases from V and 3 bases from J, with 6 bases between. There are 14 residues in the CDR3. The CDR3 reads CATSRDGGGNTIYF. The CDR3 coding sequence is TGTGCCACCAGCAGAGATGGCGGTGGAAACACCATATATTTT.

The genes are TRBV5-6 and TRBJ2-1; the D gene is possibly TRBD2 (5 bases). This CDR3 has 12 residues. Trimming took off 0 bases at V and 15 bases at J, with 13 bases between the two ends. Germline V CDR1 and CDR2: SGHDT, YYEEEE. The CDR3 sequence is CASSLGRNGGFF. CDR3 coding DNA: TGTGCCAGCAGCTTGGGGAGGAATGGTGGGTTCTTC.

The chain joins TRBV29-1 to TRBJ2-7, with TRBD2 matching over 13 bases. The V gene end was trimmed by 7 bases and the J gene end by 6 bases; junction bases not matched to a gene: 9. CDR1 SQVTM and CDR2 ANQGSEA come from the germline V gene. The length of the CDR3 is 14 residues. The CDR3 DNA reads TGCAGCGCAGCTGCGGGACTAGCGGGAACCGAGCAGTACTTC. Amino acids: CSAAAGLAGTEQYF.

This chain joins TRBV4-3 and TRBJ2-7; no definite D call. Trimming removed 0 bases at V and 9 bases at J, with 15 bases between. The CDR3 has 14 residues. The germline V gene encodes CDR1 LGHNA and CDR2 YSLEER. CDR3 amino acids: CASSQEPRQAPQYF. The CDR3 DNA reads TGCGCCAGCAGCCAAGAACCACGGCAGGCACCGCAGTACTTC.

The genes are TRBV6-5 and TRBJ2-1, with 8 bases matching TRBD1. V was pared by 6 bases and J by 3 bases, with 7 bases of the junction left unmatched. CDR1 is MNHEY, CDR2 SVGAGI, per germline. The CDR3 has 15 amino acids. The CDR3 here is CASSLDRGSYNEQFF. CDR3 DNA sequence: TGTGCCAGCAGCCTTGACAGGGGCAGCTACAATGAGCAGTTCTTC.

The chain couples TRBV5-1 to TRBJ2-2, with D tentatively TRBD2 (6 bases). The CDR3 runs 14 residues. V dropped 7 bases and J dropped 5 bases, with 15 bases sitting between them. CDR1 SGHRS and CDR2 YFSETQ come from the germline V gene. In nucleotides, the CDR3 is TGCGCCAGCCGCCCTCTAGCGCAAACCGGGGAGCTGTTTTTT. Its protein product is CASRPLAQTGELFF.

CDR3 sequence reads: CASSQSGTSYEQYF. In nucleotides, the CDR3 is TGTGCCAGCAGCCAAAGCGGGACTAGCTACGAGCAGTACTTC. This chain uses TRBV4-2 with TRBJ2-7, with TRBD2 matching over 8 bases. The ends lost 2 bases at V and 3 bases at J; junction bases unmatched: 3. This CDR3 is built from 14 residues. Germline V gene sequence: CDR1 LGHNA, CDR2 YNFKEQ.

The V call is TRBV7-9, the J call TRBJ1-1; no firm D call. V dropped 3 bases and J dropped 7 bases, with 15 bases sitting between them. CDR1 and CDR2 (germline): SEHNR, FQNEAQ (reference sequence). The CDR3 has 14 residues. Here the CDR3 DNA reads TGTGCCAGCAGCTTGAATAGAGGTAGAGGTGAAGCTTTCTTT. Protein: CASSLNRGRGEAFF.

The chain is built from TRBV29-1 and TRBJ1-1; 9 bases are shared with TRBD1. J gave up 0 bases and V 7 bases, and 9 bases lay outside the gene matches. From germline, CDR1 is SQVTM and CDR2 ANQGSEA. The length of the CDR3 is 15 residues. CDR3 nucleotides: TGCAGCGCCCGGACAGGGGAACTGATGAACACTGAAGCTTTCTTT. It encodes CSARTGELMNTEAFF.

CDR3 nucleotides: TGTGCCAGCAGACAGACAGGGGTCAACACTGAAGCTTTCTTT. Residues: CASRQTGVNTEAFF. The chain uses TRBV6-5 and TRBJ1-1, with 8 bases lining up with TRBD1. CDR3 length equals 14 residues. Germline V gene data show CDR1 as MNHEY and CDR2 as SVGAGI. J gave up 2 bases and V 6 bases, and 5 bases lay outside the gene matches.

The J gene is TRBJ2-1, the V gene TRBV24-1; D unclear. V lost 2 bases and J lost 7, with 14 bases in between. Germline CDR1 is KGHDR and CDR2 is SFDVKD. The CDR3 totals 15 residues. In nucleotides, the CDR3 is TGTGCCACCAGTGATTCCCCAAACCAGCGAAATGAGCAGTTCTTC. Translation: CATSDSPNQRNEQFF.

This chain connects TRBV18 to TRBJ2-7; 7 bases fit TRBD1. Germline assignment: CDR1 KGHSH and CDR2 LQKENI. J gave up 3 bases and V 5 bases, and 4 bases lay outside the gene matches. This CDR3 is 13 amino acids long. The CDR3 DNA is TGTGCCAGCTCAATCCGGGACAGCTACGAGCAGTACTTC. Its protein is CASSIRDSYEQYF.

V usage is TRBV12-3 or TRBV12-4 and J usage is TRBJ2-7; 8 bases are shared with TRBD1. The CDR3 extends over 12 amino acids. V was clipped by 6 bases and J by 5 bases; unmatched bases: 3. The CDR3 is CASRTTGDEQYF. The CDR3 coding sequence is TGTGCCAGCAGAACGACAGGGGACGAGCAGTACTTC.

CDR3: CASSLTATEAFF. In DNA form, the CDR3 reads TGTGCCAGCAGTCTCACAGCCACTGAAGCTTTCTTT. The chain joins TRBV12-3 or TRBV12-4 to TRBJ1-1; D gene uncertain. CDR3 length: 12 residues. V was shortened by 5 bases and J by 4 bases, with 8 bases between the two germline ends.

This clone appeared once. The rearrangement links TRBV11-2 to TRBJ2-3; tentative D call: TRBD1 (6 bases). Trimming took 2 bases from V and 0 from J, leaving 9 bases between them. CDR3 length: 15 amino acids. Germline V lookup: CDR1 SGHAT, CDR2 FQNNGV. The CDR3 protein is CASSLRGGSTDTQYF. CDR3 nucleotide sequence: TGTGCCAGCAGCTTAAGAGGGGGTAGCACAGATACGCAGTATTTT.

V usage is TRBV11-2 and J usage is TRBJ2-7, with TRBD1 matching over 10 bases. Germline trimming cut 2 bases from V and 4 bases from J; bases unmatched to any gene: 5. Germline V CDR1 and CDR2: SGHAT, FQNNGV. CDR3 length: 15 amino acids. The CDR3, as DNA: TGTGCCAGCAGCTTATCGCGACAGGGGGCGTACGAGCAGTACTTC. This sequence encodes CASSLSRQGAYEQYF.

The chain joins TRBV4-1 to TRBJ1-1; D is uncertain. Germline values: CDR1 MGHRA, CDR2 YSYEKL. V gave up 5 bases and J gave up 4 bases, with 17 bases separating them. The CDR3 has 15 residues. CDR3 sequence: CASSVDVGVGTEAFF. DNA for the CDR3: TGCGCCAGCAGCGTAGACGTCGGGGTCGGCACTGAAGCTTTCTTT.

This clone came up once. V and J are TRBV4-1 and TRBJ1-6; a weak D match, TRBD1 (5 bases). Per germline, CDR1 MGHRA and CDR2 YSYEKL. The CDR3 is 14 residues long. V was pared by 2 bases and J by 10 bases, with 12 bases between. CDR3 amino acids: CASSQTNQGSPLHF. CDR3 bases: TGCGCCAGCAGCCAAACGAACCAGGGATCACCCCTCCACTTT.

V and J are TRBV29-1 and TRBJ1-1, with 10 bases fitting TRBD1. With 5 bases clipped from V and 1 base from J, the junction kept 19 bases outside the gene matches. The CDR3 totals 19 residues. CDR1 is SQVTM, CDR2 ANQGSEA, per germline. CDR3: CSVRERTGGPLGPNTEAFF. CDR3 nucleotide sequence: TGCAGCGTTCGAGAAAGGACAGGGGGACCGTTAGGCCCGAACACTGAAGCTTTCTTT.

The chain links TRBV21-1 to TRBJ2-3; the D call of TRBD2 is as the table states it, not checked on the DNA. TRBV21-1 is flagged as a pseudogene. This CDR3 is 16 amino acids long. The DNA of the CDR3 is TGTGCCAGACCGGGACTAGCGGACCAAAGCACAGATACGCAGTATTTT. Its protein is CARPGLADQSTDTQYF.